The 25 T cell receptor beta chains reported below all come from one sample, sequenced in a study of blood T cell repertoires in COVID-19. Measured with immunoSEQ multiplex PCR; TCRdb has only the in-frame clones, and not every one. The sample contains approximately 280,000 clones, about 88% of which appear only once. The sequencing input was peripheral blood. The receptors here all came from an older woman with acute or convalescent COVID-19.

The rearrangement links TRBV28 to TRBJ1-1; 9 bases match TRBD1. This CDR3 spans 18 amino acids. CDR1 is MDHEN, CDR2 SYDVKM, per germline. Losses at the gene ends were 6 bases for V and 1 base for J; bases not matched to a gene: 15. In DNA form, the CDR3 reads TGTGCCAGCAGCACAGGGACAGGGATCCCTTGGAGGAACACTGAAGCTTTCTTT. It encodes CASSTGTGIPWRNTEAFF. The whole variable domain, filled in from reference TRBV28 and TRBJ1-1, reads DVKVTQSSRYLVKRTGEKVFLECVQDMDHENMFWYRQDPGLGLRLIYFSYDVKMKEKGDIPEGYSVSREKKERFSLILESASTNQTSMYLCASSTGTGIPWRNTEAFFGQGTRLTVV.

This chain uses TRBV18 with TRBJ2-1; TRBD2 aligns across 14 bases. The CDR3 totals 17 residues. V was clipped by 7 bases and J by 5 bases; unmatched bases: 10. The germline CDR1 and CDR2 sequences are KGHSH and LQKENI. The CDR3 spells CASLGLAGAEFNNEQFF. The CDR3 region has the DNA TGTGCCAGCTTGGGACTAGCGGGGGCCGAATTCAACAATGAGCAGTTCTTC.

V and J are TRBV24-1 and TRBJ1-2; 8 positions agree with TRBD1. Germline values: CDR1 KGHDR, CDR2 SFDVKD. The CDR3 spans 15 residues. Germline trimming cut 5 bases from V and 2 bases from J; bases unmatched to any gene: 6. As DNA, the CDR3 is TGTGCCACCAGTGGCGGACAGGGTGGAAACTATGGCTACACCTTC. Translated: CATSGGQGGNYGYTF.

V is TRBV19 and J is TRBJ1-2; D is perhaps TRBD1 (6 bases). The germline V and J ends were trimmed by 6 bases and 4 bases, with 15 bases remaining between them. The CDR3 has 14 amino acids. Germline loops: CDR1 LNHDA, CDR2 SQIVND (reference sequence). CDR3 nucleotides: TGTGCCAGTAGCGGACAGTTGGCTAGCTATGGCTACACCTTC. Protein product: CASSGQLASYGYTF. The full variable domain, in which reference TRBV19 and TRBJ1-2 provide the parts outside the CDR3, is DGGITQSPKYLFRKEGQNVTLSCEQNLNHDAMYWYRQDPGQGLRLIYYSQIVNDFQKGDIAEGYSVSREKKESFPLTVTSAQKNPTAFYLCASSGQLASYGYTFGSGTRLTVV.

This sequence joins TRBV5-1 and TRBJ2-7; the D is unclear. CDR3 length: 17 residues. Germline lookup yields CDR1 SGHRS and CDR2 YFSETQ. V lost 0 bases to trimming and J lost 0 bases, with 16 bases between them. CDR3 coding DNA: TGCGCCAGCAGCTTGGGGCGGTACGGCCGCAGCTCCTACGAGCAGTACTTC. Protein product: CASSLGRYGRSSYEQYF. The full variable domain, in which reference TRBV5-1 and TRBJ2-7 provide the parts outside the CDR3, is KAGVTQTPRYLIKTRGQQVTLSCSPISGHRSVSWYQQTPGQGLQFLFEYFSETQRNKGNFPGRFSGRQFSNSRSEMNVSTLELGDSALYLCASSLGRYGRSSYEQYFGPGTRLTVT.

This clone was seen only once. This sequence joins TRBV2 and TRBJ2-7, with D perhaps TRBD1 (5 bases). Deletions cut 6 bases from V and 3 bases from J, with 12 bases between. The CDR3 consists of 13 residues. Germline CDR1 and CDR2: SNHLY and FYNNEI. CDR3 in amino acids: CASRGRQIYEQYF. The CDR3 region has the DNA TGTGCCAGCAGGGGAAGACAGATCTACGAGCAGTACTTC.

The chain combines TRBV27 with TRBJ2-5; 7 bases map to TRBD2. The V segment lost 5 bases and the J segment 5 bases; nucleotides outside the gene matches: 11. The germline V gene encodes CDR1 MNHEY and CDR2 SMNVEV (reference sequence). The CDR3 spans 15 residues. The CDR3, as DNA: TGTGCCAGCAGTCCCCGGGAAGCGGGGAAGGAGACCCAGTACTTC. Its translation: CASSPREAGKETQYF.

This chain uses TRBV9 with TRBJ1-1; D is possibly TRBD1 (6 bases). Trimming stripped 4 bases from V and 3 bases from J, with 13 bases between. CDR1 is SGDLS and CDR2 is YYNGEE in the germline V gene. The CDR3 has 14 residues. In DNA form, the CDR3 reads TGTGCCAGCAGCCCCGGCGGGGGGCACACTGAAGCTTTCTTT. This encodes CASSPGGGHTEAFF. The entire variable domain, with the rest obtained from reference TRBV9 and TRBJ1-1, is as follows: DSGVTQTPKHLITATGQRVTLRCSPRSGDLSVYWYQQSLDQGLQFLIQYYNGEERAKGNILERFSAQQFPDLHSELNLSSLELGDSALYFCASSPGGGHTEAFFGQGTRLTVV.

The chain couples TRBV28 to TRBJ2-7; possible D gene TRBD1, 6 bases. The CDR3 length is 15 residues. Trimming left V 6 bases short and J 0 bases short, with 15 bases between. From germline, CDR1 is MDHEN and CDR2 SYDVKM. CDR3 loop: CASSPTGLSSYEQYF. CDR3 DNA sequence: TGTGCCAGCAGCCCAACAGGGCTCAGCTCCTACGAGCAGTACTTC.

The rearrangement joins TRBV2 to TRBJ1-1; TRBD1 agrees at 9 bases. The J segment lost 3 bases and the V segment lost 3 bases, leaving 2 bases of the junction unmatched. The CDR3 is made up of 14 amino acids. Germline loops: CDR1 SNHLY, CDR2 FYNNEI. CDR3 nucleotides: TGTGCCAGCAGTGAGAGGGACAGGGACACTGAAGCTTTCTTT. It codes for CASSERDRDTEAFF.

The rearrangement uses TRBV18 and TRBJ1-2; unclear D gene. This CDR3 region has 15 residues. The V end lost 3 bases, the J end lost 2 bases, and 13 bases lay between the germline ends. The germline CDR1 and CDR2 sequences are KGHSH and LQKENI. This chain's CDR3 is CASSPRSGSNYGYTF. In DNA form, the CDR3 reads TGTGCCAGCTCACCTCGGTCTGGGAGCAACTATGGCTACACCTTC.

The chain combines TRBV28 with TRBJ2-2; TRBD1 agrees at 7 bases. V was pared by 5 bases and J by 3 bases, with 12 bases of the junction left unmatched. This CDR3 has 17 amino acids. Germline V gives CDR1 MDHEN, CDR2 SYDVKM. CDR3 protein: CASSLPPGQDHTGELFF. CDR3 bases: TGTGCCAGCAGTCTTCCCCCTGGACAGGACCACACCGGGGAGCTGTTTTTT. The whole variable domain, remainder taken from reference TRBV28 and TRBJ2-2, is DVKVTQSSRYLVKRTGEKVFLECVQDMDHENMFWYRQDPGLGLRLIYFSYDVKMKEKGDIPEGYSVSREKKERFSLILESASTNQTSMYLCASSLPPGQDHTGELFFGEGSRLTVL.

This chain connects TRBV28 to TRBJ2-3, with 7 bases lining up with TRBD2. Germline V gene lookup returns CDR1 MDHEN and CDR2 SYDVKM. Trimming removed 5 bases from V and 5 bases from J; junction bases left unmatched: 7. CDR3 length equals 14 residues. CDR3 nucleotides: TGTGCCAGCAGTCGAGCGGGAAAGGAAGATACGCAGTATTTT. This translates into CASSRAGKEDTQYF.

The J gene is TRBJ2-7, the V gene TRBV28; D is ambiguous. CDR3 length: 11 residues. Germline CDR1 reads MDHEN; CDR2 reads SYDVKM. V gave up 8 bases and J gave up 2 bases, with 7 bases separating them. The CDR3 DNA reads as TGTGCCAGCGGCCCCCCCTACGAGCAGTACTTC. It translates to CASGPPYEQYF.

The genes are TRBV3-1 (or the pseudogene TRBV3-2) and TRBJ2-1; the match to TRBD2 covers 13 bases. CDR1 and CDR2 from the germline V gene are LGHDT and YNNKEL (reference sequence). Trimming at V came to 2 bases and at J to 7 bases, leaving 5 bases not matched to a gene. There are 16 residues in the CDR3. In DNA, the CDR3 is TGTGCCAGCAGCCAAACACTAGCGGGAGGGAGTAATGAGCAGTTCTTC. Protein sequence: CASSQTLAGGSNEQFF.

The chain combines TRBV2 with TRBJ2-6; 11 bases agree with TRBD1. V was clipped by 6 bases and J by 0 bases; unmatched bases: 7. Germline CDR1 SNHLY, CDR2 FYNNEI. The CDR3 is made up of 18 amino acids. CDR3 in amino acids: CASRTDRGRFSGANVLTF. The CDR3 DNA is TGTGCCAGCAGGACGGACAGGGGGCGCTTCTCTGGGGCCAACGTCCTGACTTTC.

The chain recombines TRBV5-1 with TRBJ2-5; 12 positions agree with TRBD2. The junction had 6 bases not matched to a gene; V was cut back by 0 bases and J by 3 bases. The CDR3 sequence is 17 residues long. CDR1 and CDR2 (germline): SGHRS, YFSETQ. The CDR3 sequence: CASSLGLTSGGEETQYF. The CDR3 DNA is TGCGCCAGCAGCTTGGGCCTGACTAGCGGGGGAGAAGAGACCCAGTACTTC.

The gene calls are TRBV13 and TRBJ2-5, with 9 bases identical to TRBD1. Trimming removed 5 bases from V and 7 bases from J; junction bases left unmatched: 5. The CDR3 is made up of 13 amino acids. Germline V gene data show CDR1 as PRHDT and CDR2 as FYEKMQ (reference sequence). CDR3 loop: CASSKDRGWTQYF. As DNA, the CDR3 is TGTGCCAGCAGCAAGGACAGGGGATGGACCCAGTACTTC. The whole variable domain, filled in from reference TRBV13 and TRBJ2-5, reads AAGVIQSPRHLIKEKRETATLKCYPIPRHDTVYWYQQGPGQDPQFLISFYEKMQSDKGSIPDRFSAQQFSDYHSELNMSSLELGDSALYFCASSKDRGWTQYFGPGTRLLVL.

V gene TRBV28 combines with J gene TRBJ2-7; 8 positions match TRBD2. CDR1 MDHEN and CDR2 SYDVKM come from the germline V gene. V lost 6 bases and J lost 2; bases outside the gene matches: 3. The CDR3 extends over 13 amino acids. The CDR3 DNA sequence: TGTGCCAGCAGACTAGCGGTGGCCTACGAGCAGTACTTC. Protein product: CASRLAVAYEQYF.

The chain is built from TRBV4-3 and TRBJ1-4, with D unresolved. V lost 6 bases to trimming and J lost 0 bases, with 14 bases between them. Germline loops: CDR1 LGHNA, CDR2 YSLEER. The CDR3 loop spans 16 amino acids. The CDR3 DNA is TGCGCCAGCAGACATGACGCGGGTGCAACTAATGAAAAACTGTTTTTT. Its translation: CASRHDAGATNEKLFF.

The chain has TRBV6-5 and TRBJ2-5, with D possibly matching TRBD1 (6 bases). Trimming removed 2 bases at V and 3 bases at J, with 13 bases between. Germline V gene data show CDR1 as MNHEY and CDR2 as SVGAGI. The CDR3 consists of 15 residues. CDR3 nucleotide sequence: TGTGCCAGCAGTTACCTGTCTCCAGGGGAAGAGACCCAGTACTTC. This sequence encodes CASSYLSPGEETQYF.

The chain combines TRBV27 with TRBJ1-2; TRBD1 matches at 7 bases. The CDR3 is 14 residues long. Losses at the gene ends were 0 bases for V and 8 bases for J; bases not matched to a gene: 6. Germline CDR1 MNHEY, CDR2 SMNVEV (reference sequence). The CDR3 DNA follows: TGTGCCAGCAGTTTATCCTGGGACAGCGGGGGCTACACCTTC. This gives the protein CASSLSWDSGGYTF.

This sequence joins TRBV19 and TRBJ1-2; D is uncertain. This CDR3 comprises 15 residues. CDR1 is LNHDA, CDR2 SQIVND, per germline (reference sequence). The germline V and J ends were trimmed by 3 bases and 0 bases, with 11 bases remaining between them. CDR3 DNA sequence: TGTGCCAGTAGTATCCGCGGAGGGTCTAACTATGGCTACACCTTC. Translation: CASSIRGGSNYGYTF.

The CDR3 region is CASSVEGAPLRPLHF. The CDR3 nucleotides read TGTGCCAGCAGCGTAGAGGGGGCCCCCCTCCGACCCCTCCACTTT. V gene TRBV9 combines with J gene TRBJ1-6, with 7 nucleotides matching TRBD1. Unmatched junction bases numbered 9, after V lost 0 bases and J lost 12 bases. The CDR3 extends over 15 amino acids. CDR1 is SGDLS and CDR2 is YYNGEE in the germline V gene.

The chain couples TRBV9 to TRBJ1-5, with D tentatively TRBD1 (5 bases). The V end lost 2 bases, the J end lost 4 bases, and 7 bases lay between the germline ends. The CDR3 length is 13 residues. CDR1 is SGDLS and CDR2 is YYNGEE in the germline V gene. CDR3 loop: CASSVQGNQPQHF. As DNA, the CDR3 is TGTGCCAGCAGCGTTCAGGGTAATCAGCCCCAGCATTTT.